The next 26 T cell receptor beta chains were all read from a single sample in a study of T cell changes during pregnancy in multiple sclerosis. Assay used: immunoSEQ multiplex PCR; TCRdb lists only in-frame clones, some missing. The sample carries fewer than 45,000 clones, 88% recorded once. The sequences come from CD8+ T cells from peripheral blood mononuclear cells, collected in the third trimester of pregnancy. The receptors here all came from a female donor with multiple sclerosis, enrolled in a pregnancy study.

The chain is built from TRBV12-2 and TRBJ1-1; no DNA check was done on the table's D call, TRBD1. TRBV12-2 counts as a pseudogene. The CDR3 covers 13 residues. The chain's CDR3 is CASRLRDSPAAFF. In DNA, the CDR3 is TGTGCAAGTCGCCTACGGGACAGCCCGGCGGCTTTCTTT.

This clone was seen more than once but under ten times. The chain recombines TRBV13 with TRBJ1-1; the match to TRBD1 covers 10 bases. CDR3 size: 17 residues. Trimming cost V 6 bases and J 4 bases; bases outside gene matches: 14. The germline gives CDR1 PRHDT, CDR2 FYEKMQ (reference sequence). This CDR3 is CASSSARDRGLITEAFF. In nucleotides, the CDR3 is TGTGCCAGCAGTTCAGCCCGGGACAGGGGCCTGATCACTGAAGCTTTCTTT.

The gene calls are TRBV5-4 and TRBJ2-1; D may be TRBD2 (5 bases). V was cut by 2 bases and J by 6 bases, with 9 bases left in between. The length of the CDR3 is 13 residues. Germline loops: CDR1 SGHNT, CDR2 YYREEE (reference sequence). CDR3 sequence: CASSFDGSNEQFF. The CDR3 nucleotides are TGTGCCAGCAGCTTCGATGGGAGCAATGAGCAGTTCTTC.

The chain uses TRBV5-4 and TRBJ2-1; 9 bases fit TRBD2. The CDR3 totals 16 residues. V lost 6 bases to trimming and J lost 0 bases; unmatched junction nucleotides: 7. CDR1 is SGHNT, CDR2 YYREEE, per germline (reference sequence). The CDR3 here is CASNPAGGSSYNEQFF. The CDR3 bases are TGTGCCAGCAACCCTGCGGGGGGGAGCTCCTACAATGAGCAGTTCTTC.

By share, this clone counts as medium-sized. V and J are TRBV19 and TRBJ1-1; 12 positions agree with TRBD1. The CDR3 contains 15 residues. Germline CDR1 LNHDA, CDR2 SQIVND (reference sequence). V dropped 7 bases and J dropped 5; count of bases not matched to a gene: 8. CDR3 sequence (DNA): TGTGCCAGTATAATGGGACAGGGGGCGCGGACTGAAGCTTTCTTT. This sequence encodes CASIMGQGARTEAFF.

This chain joins TRBV9 and TRBJ1-2, with D hard to call. CDR1 and CDR2 (germline): SGDLS, YYNGEE. V was cut by 0 bases and J by 0 bases, with 12 bases left in between. CDR3 size: 16 residues. The CDR3 loop reads CASSVDEAWANYGYTF. The DNA of the CDR3 is TGTGCCAGCAGCGTAGATGAGGCTTGGGCTAACTATGGCTACACCTTC.

This rearrangement joins TRBV28 to TRBJ2-5; 10 positions agree with TRBD2. Germline assignment: CDR1 MDHEN and CDR2 SYDVKM. The CDR3 extends over 14 amino acids. V lost 7 bases and J lost 5; bases outside the gene matches: 7. The CDR3 loop reads CASTLSGGKETQYF. DNA for the CDR3: TGTGCCAGCACCCTTAGCGGGGGGAAGGAGACCCAGTACTTC.

The chain recombines TRBV7-9 with TRBJ2-6; maybe TRBD1 (6 bases). Germline CDR1 is SEHNR and CDR2 is FQNEAQ (reference sequence). The CDR3 extends over 17 amino acids. Trimming stripped 0 bases from V and 3 bases from J, with 12 bases between. The CDR3 DNA sequence: TGTGCCAGCAGCTTAGCGAGTAGGGGGTATGGGGCCAACGTCCTGACTTTC. Translating gives CASSLASRGYGANVLTF.

This chain uses TRBV6-5 with TRBJ2-3; weak D call: TRBD2 (6 bases). The CDR3 spans 13 residues. Germline V lookup: CDR1 MNHEY, CDR2 SVGAGI. V lost 1 base and J 4 bases, leaving 6 bases between the germline ends. The CDR3 DNA sequence: TGTGCCAGCAGTTACTGGGGGGCAGATACGCAGTATTTT. This encodes CASSYWGADTQYF.

This chain links TRBV5-4 with TRBJ2-7; TRBD2 might be the D (6 bases). Germline assignment: CDR1 SGHNT and CDR2 YYREEE (reference sequence). Trimming stripped 0 bases from V and 4 bases from J, with 14 bases between. There are 15 residues in the CDR3. CDR3 in DNA: TGTGCCAGCAGCTTGGGCGGGGAGGTATATTACGAGCAGTACTTC. This gives the protein CASSLGGEVYYEQYF.

The chain has TRBV12-1 and TRBJ1-2; the table gives TRBD1 as D, unverified against the DNA. TRBV12-1 is a documented pseudogene. This CDR3 contains 19 residues. The CDR3 reads CASSYPPGQGPPIDYGYTF. The CDR3 DNA sequence: TGTGCCAGCAGCTATCCCCCGGGACAGGGGCCGCCCATTGACTATGGCTACACCTTC.

This chain joins TRBV25-1 and TRBJ1-2; D is unresolved. The CDR3 spans 12 residues. V dropped 1 base and J dropped 5 bases, with 5 bases sitting between them. The germline CDR1 and CDR2 sequences are MGHDK and SYGVNS. The DNA of the CDR3 is TGTGCCAGCAGTGAATGGGAGTATGGCTACACCTTC. It codes for CASSEWEYGYTF.

V is TRBV13 and J is TRBJ2-3, with D uncertain. CDR1 is PRHDT, CDR2 FYEKMQ, per germline (reference sequence). The germline V and J ends were trimmed by 2 bases and 5 bases, with 11 bases remaining between them. CDR3 size: 14 residues. For the CDR3, the DNA is TGTGCCAGCAGCTTAATCCCCGGAGAAGATACGCAGTATTTT. This codes for CASSLIPGEDTQYF.

This sequence joins TRBV10-3 and TRBJ2-7; 8 nucleotides align to TRBD1. There are 15 residues in the CDR3. Trimming cost V 1 base and J 2 bases; bases outside gene matches: 4. CDR1 is ENHRY, CDR2 SYGVKD, per germline. The CDR3 is CAISELPGQAYEQYF. CDR3 nucleotides: TGTGCCATCAGTGAGTTGCCGGGACAGGCCTACGAGCAGTACTTC.

The V gene is TRBV4-1, the J gene TRBJ2-2; weak D call: TRBD2 (6 bases). Trimming took 0 bases from V and 4 from J, leaving 9 bases between them. Germline V gives CDR1 MGHRA, CDR2 YSYEKL. The CDR3 loop spans 15 amino acids. The CDR3 DNA reads as TGCGCCAGCAGCCAAGATCCCGGGAGCACCGGGGAGCTGTTTTTT. Encoded protein: CASSQDPGSTGELFF.

This clone is a singleton in its sample. The gene calls are TRBV13 and TRBJ2-2; weak D call: TRBD1 (6 bases). Germline V lookup: CDR1 PRHDT, CDR2 FYEKMQ (reference sequence). The germline V and J ends were trimmed by 7 bases and 5 bases, with 8 bases remaining between them. The CDR3 spans 12 residues. The CDR3 DNA reads TGTGCCAGCACCACAGGGACCGGGGAGCTGTTTTTT. Protein product: CASTTGTGELFF.

The chain couples TRBV5-1 to TRBJ1-4; TRBD1 is a possible D gene (6 bases). The CDR3 extends over 16 amino acids. Trimming shortened V by 2 bases and J by 8 bases, and 19 bases separated the two germline ends. Germline V gives CDR1 SGHRS, CDR2 YFSETQ. Here the CDR3 reads CASSLNAGQLNEKLFF. CDR3 coding DNA: TGCGCCAGCAGCTTAAACGCTGGACAGTTAAACGAAAAACTGTTTTTT.

J is TRBJ1-4 and V is TRBV5-4; TRBD1 is a possible D gene (6 bases). Germline loops: CDR1 SGHNT, CDR2 YYREEE (reference sequence). Trimming took 2 bases from V and 5 from J, leaving 10 bases between them. The CDR3 runs 14 residues. This CDR3 reads CASSLSDRNEKLFF. As DNA, the CDR3 is TGTGCCAGCAGCTTATCGGACAGAAATGAAAAACTGTTTTTT. The complete variable domain, with remaining parts taken from reference TRBV5-4 and TRBJ1-4, reads ETGVTQSPTHLIKTRGQQVTLRCSSQSGHNTVSWYQQALGQGPQFIFQYYREEENGRGNFPPRFSGLQFPNYSSELNVNALELDDSALYLCASSLSDRNEKLFFGSGTQLSVL.

The CDR3 coding sequence is TGCGCCAGCAGTCAATCGAAGGCGGGGAGCAATCAGCCCCAGCATTTT. It translates to CASSQSKAGSNQPQHF. V and J are TRBV23-1 and TRBJ1-5; D is ambiguous. TRBV23-1 is designated an ORF whose function remains uncertain. The CDR3 has 16 residues. Trimming removed 0 bases at V and 1 base at J, with 10 bases between.

The rearrangement uses TRBV10-3 and TRBJ2-7; 11 bases line up with TRBD2. The length of the CDR3 is 14 residues. CDR1 ENHRY and CDR2 SYGVKD come from the germline V gene. With 6 bases clipped from V and 6 bases from J, the junction kept 7 bases outside the gene matches. CDR3 region: CAIRLAGGRGEQYF. The CDR3 DNA follows: TGTGCCATCAGGCTAGCGGGGGGCCGGGGCGAGCAGTACTTC.

The rearrangement joins TRBV6-1 to TRBJ1-1; tentatively, D is TRBD1 (5 bases). Germline-derived CDR1 and CDR2 are MNHNS and SASEGT. Trimming left V 3 bases short and J 6 bases short, with 23 bases between. This CDR3 contains 17 residues. CDR3 bases: TGTGCCAGCAGTGATGACTGGGTATGGGGAGCGGGGGCTGAAGCTTTCTTT. Its translation is CASSDDWVWGAGAEAFF.

The V and J genes are TRBV2 and TRBJ2-7; 12 positions agree with TRBD2. V shed 4 bases, J shed 3 bases, and the junction held 4 bases outside the gene matches. The CDR3 covers 15 residues. CDR1 is SNHLY and CDR2 is FYNNEI in the germline V gene. Here the CDR3 DNA reads TGTGCCAGCAGTGGTAGGACTAGCGGGGTCTACGAGCAGTACTTC. As protein: CASSGRTSGVYEQYF.

The chain has TRBV11-1 and TRBJ2-3, with 11 bases fitting TRBD2. Per germline, CDR1 SGHAT and CDR2 FQDESV (reference sequence). V lost 6 bases and J lost 3; bases outside the gene matches: 5. The CDR3 is 15 residues long. In nucleotides, the CDR3 is TGTGCCAGCAGGACTAGCGGGGCGAGAACAGATACGCAGTATTTT. The encoded protein is CASRTSGARTDTQYF.

V and J are TRBV28 and TRBJ1-2; D is unresolved. Germline CDR1 reads MDHEN; CDR2 reads SYDVKM. The CDR3 runs to 13 residues. Trimming cost V 8 bases and J 3 bases, with 13 bases left between them. This CDR3 reads CASSQIRDYGYTF. The CDR3 DNA is TGTGCCAGCTCCCAGATTCGGGACTATGGCTACACCTTC.

J is TRBJ1-2 and V is TRBV6-5; 11 bases agree with TRBD1. V trimming: 2 bases; J trimming: 4 bases; junction bases outside the gene matches: 0. CDR1 and CDR2 (germline): MNHEY, SVGAGI. CDR3 length: 14 residues. CDR3 sequence: CASSYGTGGYGYTF. The CDR3 DNA is TGTGCCAGCAGTTACGGGACAGGGGGCTATGGCTACACCTTC.

V gene TRBV4-3 combines with J gene TRBJ1-3, with a weak D call TRBD1 (6 bases). Trimming took 4 bases from V and 2 from J, leaving 12 bases between them. Germline CDR1 LGHNA, CDR2 YSLEER. CDR3 length: 15 residues. DNA for the CDR3: TGCGCCAGCAGCCGCCTCACAGGGACTGGAAACACCATATATTTT. Its translation is CASSRLTGTGNTIYF.